Described below is a single T cell receptor (beta chain) sequence and its context. Method: immunoSEQ multiplex PCR; TCRdb's copy keeps in-frame clones and lacks some. Of around 93,000 clones in the sample, roughly 71% are singletons; the top ten hold roughly a tenth. The germline gives CDR1 KGHSH, CDR2 LQKENI. CDR3 size: 14 residues. Trimming removed 2 bases at V and 2 bases at J, with 9 bases between. The data originate from a study of blood T cell repertoires in COVID-19. About the research overall: Whether acute or convalescent, the COVID-19 samples came from the United States, Italy and Spain.

Sequencing input: peripheral blood. The source is a woman of 80 years or more with acute or convalescent COVID-19. The chain recombines TRBV18 with TRBJ1-2; D is unresolved. Written as DNA, the CDR3 is TGTGCCAGCTCACCATCCGAGGGAAACTATGGCTACACCTTC. This translates into CASSPSEGNYGYTF. Looking up the rest from reference TRBV18 and TRBJ1-2 gives the full variable domain: NAGVMQNPRHLVRRRGQEARLRCSPMKGHSHVYWYRQLPEEGLKFMVYLQKENIIDESGMPKERFSAEFPKEGPSILRIQQVVRGDSAAYFCASSPSEGNYGYTFGSGTRLTVV.